The sample holds a few counts of the clone carrying this T cell receptor (beta chain). Time point: sample taken at primary tumor resection. Unsorted tumor, nontumor lung tissue or cryopreserved PBMC supplied the whole RNA. The germline V gene encodes CDR1 DFQATT and CDR2 SNEGSKA (reference sequence). The CDR3 has 15 amino acids. Trimming cost V 5 bases and J 13 bases; bases outside gene matches: 17. TCRdb analysed the 5' RACE reads with MiXCR anew, one entry per CDR3 protein. Seen here are over 50,000 distinct CDR3 sequences, more than 7% observed once, and the top ten hold approximately 16%. This entry comes from a study of spatial heterogeneity in lung cancer.

This TCR was sampled from a female donor with early-stage non-small cell lung cancer. V and J are TRBV20-1 and TRBJ2-4, with 10 bases matching TRBD2. This specimen consisted of PBMCs, obtained at surgery. CDR3 DNA sequence: TGCAGTGCTTTGCGATCCGGGACTAGCGTTCCCTTACAGTACTTC. It codes for CSALRSGTSVPLQYF.